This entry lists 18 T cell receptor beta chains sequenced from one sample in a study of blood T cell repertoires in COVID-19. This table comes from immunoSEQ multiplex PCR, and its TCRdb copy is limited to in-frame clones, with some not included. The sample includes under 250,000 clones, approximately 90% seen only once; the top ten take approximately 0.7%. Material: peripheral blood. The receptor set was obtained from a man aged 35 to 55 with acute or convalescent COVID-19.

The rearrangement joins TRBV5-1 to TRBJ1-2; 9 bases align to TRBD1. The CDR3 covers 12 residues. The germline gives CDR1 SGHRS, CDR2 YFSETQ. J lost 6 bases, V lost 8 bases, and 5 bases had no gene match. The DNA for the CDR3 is TGCGCCAGTTGGGACAGGGAGGATGGCTACACCTTC. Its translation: CASWDREDGYTF.

This CDR3 is CAFEGQGMYEQYF. CDR3 coding DNA: TGTGCCTTTGAGGGACAGGGGATGTACGAGCAGTACTTC. The chain carries TRBV30 and TRBJ2-7, with 10 bases identical to TRBD1. V trimming: 7 bases; J trimming: 4 bases; junction bases outside the gene matches: 7. Germline CDR1 and CDR2: GTSNPN and SVGIG (reference sequence). The CDR3 covers 13 residues.

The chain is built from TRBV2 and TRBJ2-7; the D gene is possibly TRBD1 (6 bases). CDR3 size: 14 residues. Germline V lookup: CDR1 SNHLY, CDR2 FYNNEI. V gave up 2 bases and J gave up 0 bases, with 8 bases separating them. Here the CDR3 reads CASSEQGISYEQYF. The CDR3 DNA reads TGTGCCAGCAGTGAACAGGGGATCTCCTACGAGCAGTACTTC.

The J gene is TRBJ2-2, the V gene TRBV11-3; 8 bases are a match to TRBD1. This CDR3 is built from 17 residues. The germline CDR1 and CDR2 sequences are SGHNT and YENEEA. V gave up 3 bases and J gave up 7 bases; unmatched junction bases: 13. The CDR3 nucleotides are TGTGCCAGCAGCTTGTCCAGGGGGCGCGAAGGGGGCGGGGAGCTGTTTTTT. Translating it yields CASSLSRGREGGGELFF. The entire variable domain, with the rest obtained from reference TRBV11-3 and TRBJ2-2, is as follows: EAGVVQSPRYKIIEKKQPVAFWCNPISGHNTLYWYLQNLGQGPELLIRYENEEAVDDSQLPKDRFSAERLKGVDSTLKIQPAELGDSAVYLCASSLSRGREGGGELFFGEGSRLTVL.

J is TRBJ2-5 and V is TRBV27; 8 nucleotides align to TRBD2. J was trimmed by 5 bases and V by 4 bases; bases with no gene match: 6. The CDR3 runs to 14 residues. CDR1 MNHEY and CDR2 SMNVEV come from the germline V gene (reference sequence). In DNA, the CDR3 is TGTGCCAGCAGTTCCTGGACTAGCAGCGAGACCCAGTACTTC. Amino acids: CASSSWTSSETQYF.

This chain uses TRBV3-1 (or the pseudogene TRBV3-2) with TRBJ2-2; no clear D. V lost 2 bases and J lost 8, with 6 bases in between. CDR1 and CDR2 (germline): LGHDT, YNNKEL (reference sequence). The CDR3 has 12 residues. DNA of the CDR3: TGTGCCAGCAGCCAAAATAATGGGGAGCTGTTTTTT. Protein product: CASSQNNGELFF.

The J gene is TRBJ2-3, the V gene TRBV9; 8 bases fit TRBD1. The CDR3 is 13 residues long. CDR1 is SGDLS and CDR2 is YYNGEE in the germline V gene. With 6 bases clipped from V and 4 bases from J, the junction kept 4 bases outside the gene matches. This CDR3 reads CASNPGGSDTQYF. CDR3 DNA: TGTGCCAGCAACCCAGGGGGCTCAGATACGCAGTATTTT.

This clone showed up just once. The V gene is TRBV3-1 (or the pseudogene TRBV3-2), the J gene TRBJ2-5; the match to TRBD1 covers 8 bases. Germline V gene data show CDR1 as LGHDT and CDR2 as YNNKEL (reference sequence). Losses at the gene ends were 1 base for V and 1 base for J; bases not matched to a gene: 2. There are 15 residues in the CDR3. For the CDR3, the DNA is TGTGCCAGCAGCCAAGGGACAGGGTCCCAAGAGACCCAGTACTTC. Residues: CASSQGTGSQETQYF.

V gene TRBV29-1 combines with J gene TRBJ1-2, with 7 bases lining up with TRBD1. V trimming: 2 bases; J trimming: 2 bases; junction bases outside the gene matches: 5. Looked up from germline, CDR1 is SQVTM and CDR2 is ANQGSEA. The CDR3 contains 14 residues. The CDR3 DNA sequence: TGCAGCGTTGAATCGGGACAGATAAACTATGGCTACACCTTC. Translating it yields CSVESGQINYGYTF.

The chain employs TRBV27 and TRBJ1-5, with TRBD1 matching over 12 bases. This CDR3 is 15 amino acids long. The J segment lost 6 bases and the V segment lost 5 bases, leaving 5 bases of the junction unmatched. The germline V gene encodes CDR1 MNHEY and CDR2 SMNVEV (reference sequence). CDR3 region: CASSPRDRGLQPQHF. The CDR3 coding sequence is TGTGCCAGCAGTCCCCGGGACAGGGGGCTTCAGCCCCAGCATTTT.

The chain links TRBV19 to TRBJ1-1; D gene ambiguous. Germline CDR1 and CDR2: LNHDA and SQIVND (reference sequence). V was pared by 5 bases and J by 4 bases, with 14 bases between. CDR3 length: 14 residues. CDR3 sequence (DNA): TGTGCCAGTAGTCTGCGGGGAAGTGTCACTGAAGCTTTCTTT. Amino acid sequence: CASSLRGSVTEAFF.

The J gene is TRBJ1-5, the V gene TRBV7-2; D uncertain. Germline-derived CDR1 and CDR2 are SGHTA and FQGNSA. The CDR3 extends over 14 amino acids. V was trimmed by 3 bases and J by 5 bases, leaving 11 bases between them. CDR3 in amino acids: CASSFRESDQPQHF. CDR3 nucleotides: TGTGCCAGCAGCTTTAGGGAGTCGGATCAGCCCCAGCATTTT.

DNA for the CDR3: TGCAGCGTTGAGTTAGCGGGCTCCTACGAGCAGTACTTC. Its translation: CSVELAGSYEQYF. The rearrangement uses TRBV29-1 and TRBJ2-7, with 7 bases lining up with TRBD2. The junction had 2 bases not matched to a gene; V was cut back by 3 bases and J by 0 bases. There are 13 residues in the CDR3. Germline-derived CDR1 and CDR2 are SQVTM and ANQGSEA.

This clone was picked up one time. For the CDR3, the DNA is TGTGCCAGCAGCTCGGGAAACTACGAGCAGTACTTC. This codes for CASSSGNYEQYF. The chain employs TRBV5-6 and TRBJ2-7, with TRBD2 as a possible D gene (5 bases). The CDR3 has 12 residues. In germline, CDR1 is SGHDT, CDR2 YYEEEE. Trimming took 3 bases from V and 3 from J, leaving 7 bases between them.

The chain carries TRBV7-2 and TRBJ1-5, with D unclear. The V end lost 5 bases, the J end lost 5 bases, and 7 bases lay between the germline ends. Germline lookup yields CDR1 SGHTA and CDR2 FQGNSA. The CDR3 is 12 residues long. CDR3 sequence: CASSPTDQPQHF. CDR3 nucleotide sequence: TGTGCCAGCAGCCCAACTGATCAGCCCCAGCATTTT.

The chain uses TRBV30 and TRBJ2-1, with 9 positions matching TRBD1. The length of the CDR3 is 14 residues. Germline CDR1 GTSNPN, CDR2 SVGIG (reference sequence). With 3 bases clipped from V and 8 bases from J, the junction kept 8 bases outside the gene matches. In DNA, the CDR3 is TGTGCCTGGAGGAAACGGGACAGGGATGATGAGCAGTTCTTC. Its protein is CAWRKRDRDDEQFF.

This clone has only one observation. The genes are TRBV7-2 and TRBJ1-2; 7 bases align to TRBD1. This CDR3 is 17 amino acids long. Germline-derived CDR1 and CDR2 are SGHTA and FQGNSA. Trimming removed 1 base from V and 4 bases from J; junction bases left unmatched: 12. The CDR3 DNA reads TGTGCCAGCAGCTTAGTTACGGTTACAGGGGCCGCCTATGGCTACACCTTC. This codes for CASSLVTVTGAAYGYTF. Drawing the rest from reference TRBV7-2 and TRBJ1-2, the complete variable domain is GAGVSQSPSNKVTEKGKDVELRCDPISGHTALYWYRQSLGQGLEFLIYFQGNSAPDKSGLPSDRFSAERTGGSVSTLTIQRTQQEDSAVYLCASSLVTVTGAAYGYTFGSGTRLTVV.

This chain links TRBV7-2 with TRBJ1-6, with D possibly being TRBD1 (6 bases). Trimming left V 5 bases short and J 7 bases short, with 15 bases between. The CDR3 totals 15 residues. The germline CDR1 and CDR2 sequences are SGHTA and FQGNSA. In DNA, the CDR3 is TGTGCCAGCAGCCCCTTACCGAGGGGGAATTCACCCCTCCACTTT. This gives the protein CASSPLPRGNSPLHF.